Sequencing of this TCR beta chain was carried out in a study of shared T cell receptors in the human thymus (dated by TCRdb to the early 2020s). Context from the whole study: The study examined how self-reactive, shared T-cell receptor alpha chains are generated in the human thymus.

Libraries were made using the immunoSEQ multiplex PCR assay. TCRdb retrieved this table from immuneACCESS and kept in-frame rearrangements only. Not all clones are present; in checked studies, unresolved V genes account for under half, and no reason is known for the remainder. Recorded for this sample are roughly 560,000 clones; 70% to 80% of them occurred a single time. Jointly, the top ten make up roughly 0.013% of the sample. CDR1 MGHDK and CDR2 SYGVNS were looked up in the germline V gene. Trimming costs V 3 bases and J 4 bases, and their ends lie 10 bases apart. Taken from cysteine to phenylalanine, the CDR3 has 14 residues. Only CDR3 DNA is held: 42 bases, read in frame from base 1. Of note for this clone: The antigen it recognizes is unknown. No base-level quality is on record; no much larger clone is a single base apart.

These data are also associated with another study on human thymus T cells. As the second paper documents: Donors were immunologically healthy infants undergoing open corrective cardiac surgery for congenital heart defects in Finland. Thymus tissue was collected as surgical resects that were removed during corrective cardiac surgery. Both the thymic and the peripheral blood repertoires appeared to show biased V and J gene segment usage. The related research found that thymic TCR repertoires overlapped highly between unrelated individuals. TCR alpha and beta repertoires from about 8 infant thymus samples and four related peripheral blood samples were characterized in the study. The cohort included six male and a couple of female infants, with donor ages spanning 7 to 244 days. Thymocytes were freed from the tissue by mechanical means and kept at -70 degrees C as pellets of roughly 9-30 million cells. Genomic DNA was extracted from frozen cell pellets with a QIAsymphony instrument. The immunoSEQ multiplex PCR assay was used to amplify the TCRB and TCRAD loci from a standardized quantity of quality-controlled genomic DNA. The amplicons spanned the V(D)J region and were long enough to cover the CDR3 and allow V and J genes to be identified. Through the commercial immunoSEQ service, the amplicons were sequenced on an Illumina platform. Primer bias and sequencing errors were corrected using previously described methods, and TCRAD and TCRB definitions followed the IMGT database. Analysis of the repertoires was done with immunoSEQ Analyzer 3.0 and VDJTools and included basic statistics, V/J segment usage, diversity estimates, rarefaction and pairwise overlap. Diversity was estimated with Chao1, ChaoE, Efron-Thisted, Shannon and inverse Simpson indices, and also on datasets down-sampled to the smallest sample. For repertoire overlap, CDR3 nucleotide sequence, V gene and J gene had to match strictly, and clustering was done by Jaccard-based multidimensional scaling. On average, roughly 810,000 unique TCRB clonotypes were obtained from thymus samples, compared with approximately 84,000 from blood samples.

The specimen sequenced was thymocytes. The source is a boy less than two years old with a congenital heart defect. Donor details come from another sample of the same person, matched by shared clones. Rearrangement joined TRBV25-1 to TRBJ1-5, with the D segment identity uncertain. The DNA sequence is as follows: TGTGCCAGCAGTGAGAGAGATTCGAATCAGCCCCAGCATTTT. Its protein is CASSERDSNQPQHF.